Sequencing of this TCR beta chain was carried out in a study of beta chain features in type 1 diabetes. Study-level background: Across every sample, around 110,000,000 sorted cells were examined in total.

General observations from the study: People with Type 1 diabetes carried modestly yet significantly shorter TCRB CDR3s in all four CD4+ subsets. Here, the possible influence of HLA type (on TCRB rearrangement) remained unresolved.

This clone was observed a handful of times. Its specificity is unknown. Isolated RNA was reverse transcribed in full, so expressed TCRB transcripts were sequenced. Here immunoSEQ multiplex PCR was the method, and the copy in TCRdb shows in-frame clones only, minus some. The profile shows around 150,000 clones, approximately 62% of them singletons. The clonotype comes from a man aged 30 to 39 with type 1 diabetes. What was sequenced was naive CD4+ T cells from blood.

Here the CDR3 DNA reads TGTGCCAGCAGTGGCGGGGGAAGGTCTGGGGCCAACGTCCTGACTTTC. Amino acids: CASSGGGRSGANVLTF. The chain carries TRBV25-1 and TRBJ2-6, with TRBD2 matching over 7 bases. CDR1 and CDR2 from the germline V gene are MGHDK and SYGVNS. The junction had 4 bases not matched to a gene; V was cut back by 4 bases and J by 1 base. The CDR3 extends over 16 amino acids.